This T cell receptor (beta chain) is from a study of OX40 agonist ivuxolimab in advanced cancers. About the research overall: Given to patients was ivuxolimab, an agonistic anti-OX40 (CD134) antibody. Dose-escalation subjects each had hepatocellular carcinoma, melanoma, renal cell or head and neck cancer.

Findings and limits, study-wide: At 0.1 to 3.0 mg/kg, clonal expansion of CD4+ and CD8+ blood T cells had occurred by week 6.

Germline loops: CDR1 ENHRY, CDR2 SYGVKD. This CDR3 region has 14 residues. V was pared by 0 bases and J by 5 bases, with 3 bases of the junction left unmatched. On this clone itself: What it recognizes is unknown.

Some clones are missing from TCRdb's copy, which holds only in-frame ones; the method was immunoSEQ multiplex PCR. This sample has around 79,000 clones, with about 88% found just once. This specimen consisted of CD4+ or CD8+ T cells sorted from blood, obtained in a trial of the OX40 agonist ivuxolimab. V usage is TRBV10-3 and J usage is TRBJ2-5, with TRBD1 matching 7 bases. The origin of this receptor is an adult with an advanced solid tumor such as melanoma, head and neck, liver or kidney cancer. The CDR3 spells CAISESTGEETQYF. Written as DNA, the CDR3 is TGTGCCATCAGTGAGTCAACAGGGGAGGAGACCCAGTACTTC.